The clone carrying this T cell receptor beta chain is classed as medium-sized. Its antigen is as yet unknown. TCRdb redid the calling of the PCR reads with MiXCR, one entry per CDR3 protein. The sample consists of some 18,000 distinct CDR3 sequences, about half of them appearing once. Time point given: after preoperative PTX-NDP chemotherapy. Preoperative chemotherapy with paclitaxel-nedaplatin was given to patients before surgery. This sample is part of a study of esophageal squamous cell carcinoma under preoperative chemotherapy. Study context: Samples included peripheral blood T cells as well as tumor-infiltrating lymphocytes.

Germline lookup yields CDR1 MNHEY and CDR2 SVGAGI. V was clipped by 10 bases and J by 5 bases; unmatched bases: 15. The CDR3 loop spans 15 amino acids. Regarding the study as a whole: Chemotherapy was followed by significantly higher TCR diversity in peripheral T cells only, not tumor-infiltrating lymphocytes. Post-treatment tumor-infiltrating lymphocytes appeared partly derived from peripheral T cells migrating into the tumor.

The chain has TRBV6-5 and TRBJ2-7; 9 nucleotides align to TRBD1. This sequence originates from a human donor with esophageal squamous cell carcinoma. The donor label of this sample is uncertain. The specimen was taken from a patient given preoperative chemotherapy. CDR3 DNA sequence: TGTGCCAACGGTACTCCGGGACAGGGAAGCCACGAGCAGTACTTC. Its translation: CANGTPGQGSHEQYF.